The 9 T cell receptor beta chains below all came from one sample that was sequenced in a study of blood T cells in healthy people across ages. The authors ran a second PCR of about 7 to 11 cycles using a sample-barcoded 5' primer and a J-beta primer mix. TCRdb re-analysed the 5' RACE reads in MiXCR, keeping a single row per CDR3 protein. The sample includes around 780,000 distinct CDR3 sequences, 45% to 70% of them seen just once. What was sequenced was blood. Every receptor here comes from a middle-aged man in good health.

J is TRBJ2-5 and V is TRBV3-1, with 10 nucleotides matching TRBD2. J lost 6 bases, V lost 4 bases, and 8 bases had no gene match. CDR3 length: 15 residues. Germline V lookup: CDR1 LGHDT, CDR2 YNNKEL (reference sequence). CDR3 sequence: CASSLQAGGWQTQYF. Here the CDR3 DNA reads TGTGCCAGCAGCCTTCAAGCGGGAGGGTGGCAGACCCAGTACTTC.

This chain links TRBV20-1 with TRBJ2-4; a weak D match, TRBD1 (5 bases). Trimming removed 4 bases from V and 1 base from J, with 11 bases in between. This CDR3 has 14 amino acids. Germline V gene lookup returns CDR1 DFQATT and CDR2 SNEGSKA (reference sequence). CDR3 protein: CSANRGNAKNIQYF. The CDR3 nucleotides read TGCAGTGCTAATAGGGGAAACGCCAAAAACATTCAGTACTTC.

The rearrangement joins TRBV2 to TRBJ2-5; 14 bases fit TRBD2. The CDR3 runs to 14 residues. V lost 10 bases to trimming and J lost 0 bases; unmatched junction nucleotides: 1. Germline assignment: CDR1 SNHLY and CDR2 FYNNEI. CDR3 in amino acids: CATGLAGDQETQYF. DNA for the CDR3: TGTGCCACGGGACTAGCGGGGGACCAAGAGACCCAGTACTTC.

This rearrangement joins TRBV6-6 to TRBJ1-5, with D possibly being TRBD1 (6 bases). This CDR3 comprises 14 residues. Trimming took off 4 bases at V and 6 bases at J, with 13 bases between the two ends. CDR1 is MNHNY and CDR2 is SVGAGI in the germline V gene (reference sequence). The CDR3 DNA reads TGTGCCAGCAGTTGGACAGCCGAATCTCAGCCCCAGCATTTT. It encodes CASSWTAESQPQHF.

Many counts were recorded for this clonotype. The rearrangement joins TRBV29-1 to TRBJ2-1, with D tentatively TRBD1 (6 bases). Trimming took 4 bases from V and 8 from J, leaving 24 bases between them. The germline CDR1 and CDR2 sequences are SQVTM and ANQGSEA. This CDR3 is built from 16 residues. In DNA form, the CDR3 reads TGCAGCGTTGGGGGTAAGGACAGTGGCCAAACCGATGAGCAGTTCTTC. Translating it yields CSVGGKDSGQTDEQFF.

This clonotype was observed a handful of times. CDR3 region: CSASSPWGGLYNEQFF. The DNA of the CDR3 is TGCAGTGCTTCCTCTCCCTGGGGAGGGCTATACAATGAGCAGTTCTTC. V gene TRBV20-1 combines with J gene TRBJ2-1; 7 positions match TRBD2. The V and J ends lost 5 bases and 4 bases, in that order; junction bases with no gene match: 14. CDR1 and CDR2 (germline): DFQATT, SNEGSKA (reference sequence). This CDR3 region has 16 residues.

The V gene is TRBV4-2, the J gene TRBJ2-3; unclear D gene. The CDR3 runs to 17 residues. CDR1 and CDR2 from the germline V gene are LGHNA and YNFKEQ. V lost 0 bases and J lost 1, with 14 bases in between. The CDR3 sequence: CASSQDWSAGGTDTQYF. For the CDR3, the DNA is TGTGCCAGCAGCCAAGATTGGAGCGCTGGAGGCACAGATACGCAGTATTTT.

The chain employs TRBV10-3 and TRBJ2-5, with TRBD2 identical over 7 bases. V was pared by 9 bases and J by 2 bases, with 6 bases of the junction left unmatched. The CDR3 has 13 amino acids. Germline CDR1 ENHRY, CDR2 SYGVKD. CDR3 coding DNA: TGTGCCATTGGGCCGGGGGGTCAAGAGACCCAGTACTTC. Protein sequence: CAIGPGGQETQYF.

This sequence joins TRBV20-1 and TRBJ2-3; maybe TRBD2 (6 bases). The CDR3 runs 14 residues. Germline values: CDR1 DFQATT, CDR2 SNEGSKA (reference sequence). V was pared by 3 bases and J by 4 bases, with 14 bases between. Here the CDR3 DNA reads TGCAGTGCTAGTGGGGGGAGTAGGGCAGATACGCAGTATTTT. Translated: CSASGGSRADTQYF.